Detailed here is one T cell receptor (beta chain). Antigen: not known. This sample was included in a study of a mutant IDH1 vaccine in newly diagnosed glioma. Study background: Eight vaccine doses were administered to patients at weeks 1, 3, 5, 7, 11, 15, 19 and 23. Either 4-6 weeks after radiotherapy alone or alongside temozolomide, vaccination was begun. Standard pretreatment was either radiotherapy, temozolomide, or, for most, radiochemotherapy with temozolomide.

The method was immunoSEQ multiplex PCR; TCRdb's version includes in-frame clones alone and lacks a portion of them. Counted here are about 120,000 clones, 75% to 90% occurring once; the ten biggest clones make up 0.6% to 0.75%. This sample's time point: week 11, during vaccination. A 20-mer mutant IDH1 peptide at 300 ug was injected subcutaneously with topical imiquimod. Study-wide findings and caveats: Seemingly, top peripheral T cell clonotype changes bore no relation to pseudoprogression.

The germline V and J ends were trimmed by 6 bases and 3 bases, with 16 bases remaining between them. CDR1 and CDR2 from the germline V gene are SGHRS and YFSETQ. The CDR3 totals 14 residues. The source is a woman aged 50 to 65 with glioma. The sample in question was PBMCs, obtained from a glioma patient whose treatment included an IDH1 peptide vaccine. J is TRBJ2-7 and V is TRBV5-1; D gene unclear. CDR3 in DNA: TGCGCCAGCACGCACCAGAACCCTAACTACGAGCAGTACTTC. Its translation: CASTHQNPNYEQYF.